The clone carrying this T cell receptor (beta chain) turned up a few times. The data stem from a study of T cells in Graves' hyperthyroidism and ophthalmopathy. Germline V gene sequence: CDR1 MNHNS, CDR2 SASEGT. The CDR3 contains 15 residues. Trimming cost V 3 bases and J 7 bases; bases outside gene matches: 8. The investigators amplified TCR beta CDR3 regions from RNA transcripts. The primer set for the first-round RT-PCR of the TCR CDR3 was HTBI. TCRdb passed the multiplex PCR reads through MiXCR, listing each CDR3 protein once. The sample includes roughly 380,000 distinct CDR3 sequences, about 15% of them seen just once.

The sequenced sample was blood. This chain connects TRBV6-1 to TRBJ1-2, with TRBD1 identical over 10 bases. The receptor was derived from an older woman with Graves' hyperthyroidism. The CDR3 sequence is CASSDAPGQGSGYTF. The DNA of the CDR3 is TGTGCCAGCAGTGACGCACCGGGACAGGGGTCTGGCTACACCTTC.